What follows are 28 T cell receptor beta chains derived from one specimen sequenced in a study of beta chain features in type 1 diabetes (dated by TCRdb to 2016 to 2018). The library was made by the immunoSEQ multiplex PCR assay. All of the isolated RNA was reverse transcribed with the High Capacity cDNA Reverse Transcription Kit, so expressed TCRB transcripts were sequenced. Held by TCRdb, this immuneACCESS table contains in-frame sequences only and omits some clones. Under half of the omission traces to an unresolved V gene where checked; the cause of the rest is unknown. This sample lists 200,000 to 250,000 clones; 25% to 30% were detected once. Under 4.5% of the sample rests with the top ten. Sequencing was performed on central memory CD4+ T cells from blood. These receptors came from a man aged 25 to 40 in good health.

This clone was seen a few times. The chain recombines TRBV7-9 with TRBJ2-1; either TRBD1 or TRBD2 may fit D (5 bases each). The germline V gene encodes CDR1 SEHNR and CDR2 FQNEAQ (reference sequence). Trimming shortened V by 1 base and J by 9 bases, and 10 bases separated the two germline ends. The CDR3 spans 13 residues. Here the CDR3 reads CASSLGGAGEQFF. The CDR3 DNA reads as TGTGCCAGCAGCTTAGGAGGGGCCGGTGAGCAGTTCTTC.

In its sample, this clone was seen a few times. This chain joins TRBV2 and TRBJ2-1; 9 positions match TRBD2. The CDR3 length is 14 residues. V shed 7 bases and J 4 bases; nucleotides not matched to a gene: 5. In germline, CDR1 is SNHLY, CDR2 FYNNEI. As DNA, the CDR3 is TGTGCCAGCAAGCGCCTAGCGGGATACAATGAGCAGTTCTTC. This encodes CASKRLAGYNEQFF.

This clone has a handful of counts. The chain combines TRBV4-1 with TRBJ2-7; D uncertain. CDR3 length: 12 residues. Per germline, CDR1 MGHRA and CDR2 YSYEKL. V was trimmed by 4 bases and J by 3 bases, leaving 7 bases between them. The CDR3 coding sequence is TGCGCCAGCAGCCGGGGTCACTACGAGCAGTACTTC. This gives the protein CASSRGHYEQYF.

Only a few counts were recorded for this clone. The rearrangement joins TRBV5-1 to TRBJ2-3, with no clear D. The CDR3 totals 16 residues. Germline CDR1 and CDR2: SGHRS and YFSETQ. The V end was cut by 0 bases, the J end by 7 bases, with 18 bases between. The CDR3 DNA reads TGCGCCAGCAGCTTGGGAGTCCGTCTCACGCAGAATACGCAGTATTTT. Translated: CASSLGVRLTQNTQYF.

Written as DNA, the CDR3 is TGCGCCAGCAGCCCGGGACTTCGCACAGATACGCAGTATTTT. Protein: CASSPGLRTDTQYF. The chain employs TRBV5-1 and TRBJ2-3, with a possible D match to TRBD2 (6 bases). Trimming took off 4 bases at V and 1 base at J, with 10 bases between the two ends. Germline lookup yields CDR1 SGHRS and CDR2 YFSETQ. This CDR3 contains 14 residues.

The V call is TRBV2, the J call TRBJ1-6; 7 bases fit TRBD1. The CDR3 contains 15 residues. The germline V gene has CDR1 SNHLY and CDR2 FYNNEI. V lost 1 base, J lost 10 bases, and 7 bases stayed unmatched. The CDR3 DNA sequence: TGTGCCAGCAGTGAAGAGGGGGCTGGGTTATCACCCCTCCACTTT. This sequence encodes CASSEEGAGLSPLHF.

This clone was counted at least ten times. This chain links TRBV30 with TRBJ2-1; TRBD1 matches at 9 bases. CDR1 is GTSNPN and CDR2 is SVGIG in the germline V gene (reference sequence). V shed 2 bases and J 6 bases; nucleotides not matched to a gene: 8. The CDR3 runs 15 residues. The CDR3 loop reads CAWSKGDRASNEQFF. DNA of the CDR3: TGTGCCTGGAGTAAAGGGGACAGGGCGTCCAATGAGCAGTTCTTC.

This sequence joins TRBV7-2 and TRBJ2-7; D call uncertain. The CDR3 runs to 15 residues. Germline V gene data show CDR1 as SGHTA and CDR2 as FQGNSA. Trimming removed 3 bases from V and 2 bases from J, with 14 bases in between. In DNA form, the CDR3 reads TGTGCCAGCAGCTTTAGTACAGTCGGAGCCTACGAGCAGTACTTC. Translation gives CASSFSTVGAYEQYF. Combining the CDR3 with reference TRBV7-2 and TRBJ2-7 gives the whole variable domain GAGVSQSPSNKVTEKGKDVELRCDPISGHTALYWYRQSLGQGLEFLIYFQGNSAPDKSGLPSDRFSAERTGGSVSTLTIQRTQQEDSAVYLCASSFSTVGAYEQYFGPGTRLTVT.

This rearrangement joins TRBV15 to TRBJ1-5, with 9 bases identical to TRBD1. This CDR3 is built from 14 residues. V lost 5 bases to trimming and J lost 5 bases; unmatched junction nucleotides: 4. Looked up from germline, CDR1 is LNHNV and CDR2 is YYDKDF (reference sequence). The CDR3 is CATSVDRGHQPQHF. The CDR3 coding sequence is TGTGCCACCAGCGTGGACAGGGGACATCAGCCCCAGCATTTT.

The chain has TRBV7-9 and TRBJ2-1; D not certain. The V and J ends lost 1 base and 10 bases respectively, with 14 bases between them. CDR1 is SEHNR, CDR2 FQNEAQ, per germline (reference sequence). CDR3 length: 14 residues. The DNA of the CDR3 is TGTGCCAGCAGCTTAGAGGGAATTAATGTCGAGCAGTTCTTC. This sequence encodes CASSLEGINVEQFF.

The V gene is TRBV10-3, the J gene TRBJ1-1; D unresolved. There are 14 residues in the CDR3. V was trimmed by 6 bases and J by 5 bases, leaving 16 bases between them. The V gene's germline CDR1 is ENHRY and CDR2 SYGVKD. The DNA for the CDR3 is TGTGCCATCAGCCCGGGCCTAACTACTACTGAAGCTTTCTTT. The encoded protein is CAISPGLTTTEAFF.

This chain links TRBV7-9 with TRBJ2-7; D ambiguous. V was shortened by 6 bases and J by 6 bases, with 15 bases between the two germline ends. CDR3 length equals 13 residues. Germline V gene lookup returns CDR1 SEHNR and CDR2 FQNEAQ (reference sequence). The CDR3 coding sequence is TGTGCCAGCAGATCGCCCCGTATCTCCGAGCAGTACTTC. Translating it yields CASRSPRISEQYF.

The chain employs TRBV7-8 and TRBJ2-5; D call uncertain. Germline V CDR1 and CDR2: SGHVS, FQNEAQ. The CDR3 runs to 13 residues. Trimming took off 1 base at V and 4 bases at J, with 7 bases between the two ends. The CDR3 nucleotides are TGTGCCAGCAGCTTAGGTACGACAGAGACCCAGTACTTC. Amino acids: CASSLGTTETQYF.

This clone was observed a few times. The genes are TRBV29-1 and TRBJ1-1, with a tentative D call TRBD1 (6 bases). CDR3 length: 14 amino acids. Germline CDR1 reads SQVTM; CDR2 reads ANQGSEA. V lost 4 bases and J lost 2, with 14 bases in between. CDR3 DNA: TGCAGCGTTGCTGTTCCAGGGGTAAACACTGAAGCTTTCTTT. Protein: CSVAVPGVNTEAFF.

The chain has TRBV28 and TRBJ2-7, with TRBD1 matching over 11 bases. CDR1 and CDR2 from the germline V gene are MDHEN and SYDVKM. The V segment lost 5 bases and the J segment 4 bases; nucleotides outside the gene matches: 10. The CDR3 is made up of 16 amino acids. For the CDR3, the DNA is TGTGCCAGCAGTGGGATGGACAGGGGGCGAGGTTACGAGCAGTACTTC. Translation gives CASSGMDRGRGYEQYF.

The chain links TRBV9 to TRBJ2-3; D gene uncertain. Trimming removed 4 bases at V and 4 bases at J, with 13 bases between. The CDR3 has 14 residues. Germline V CDR1 and CDR2: SGDLS, YYNGEE. In DNA form, the CDR3 reads TGTGCCAGCAGCCCTATCTCGGTTGCAGATACGCAGTATTTT. Protein: CASSPISVADTQYF.

This clone occurred a few times. This chain links TRBV14 with TRBJ2-7; D ambiguous. Germline V CDR1 and CDR2: SGHDN, FVKESK. V was trimmed by 2 bases and J by 1 base, leaving 15 bases between them. The CDR3 extends over 16 amino acids. CDR3 in DNA: TGTGCCAGCAGCCAAATTAACGGGCCTCCTTCCTACGAGCAGTACTTC. It is translated as CASSQINGPPSYEQYF.

The gene calls are TRBV4-3 and TRBJ1-5, with 7 bases matching TRBD1. Germline trimming cut 0 bases from V and 2 bases from J; bases unmatched to any gene: 1. The length of the CDR3 is 15 residues. CDR1 and CDR2 (germline): LGHNA, YSLEER. The CDR3 region is CASSQDGQGNQPQHF. As DNA, the CDR3 is TGCGCCAGCAGCCAAGACGGACAGGGCAATCAGCCCCAGCATTTT.

This clone was seen a handful of times. This chain joins TRBV7-9 and TRBJ1-5; D unresolved. This CDR3 is 16 amino acids long. V lost 5 bases to trimming and J lost 2 bases, with 16 bases between them. In germline, CDR1 is SEHNR, CDR2 FQNEAQ (reference sequence). The CDR3: CASSPGPLEGNQPQHF. The CDR3 region has the DNA TGTGCCAGCAGCCCCGGACCCCTCGAGGGCAATCAGCCCCAGCATTTT.

This clone has just a few counts. It differs at one base from a far larger clone, so likely a read error. This same CDR3 is encoded by further DNA sequences in the sample. V is TRBV7-2 and J is TRBJ2-7; no definite D call. CDR3 size: 14 residues. Looked up from germline, CDR1 is SGHTA and CDR2 is FQGNSA. V was trimmed by 0 bases and J by 3 bases, leaving 9 bases between them. CDR3 nucleotide sequence: TGTGCCAGCAGCTTAGCATCAGGCGACTACGAGCAGTACTTC. It is translated as CASSLASGDYEQYF. Based on the CDR3 plus reference TRBV7-2 and TRBJ2-7, the full variable domain is GAGVSQSPSNKVTEKGKDVELRCDPISGHTALYWYRQSLGQGLEFLIYFQGNSAPDKSGLPSDRFSAERTGGSVSTLTIQRTQQEDSAVYLCASSLASGDYEQYFGPGTRLTVT.

The chain combines TRBV7-2 with TRBJ2-5; the D gene is possibly TRBD1 (6 bases). CDR1 SGHTA and CDR2 FQGNSA come from the germline V gene. V was cut by 4 bases and J by 4 bases, with 13 bases left in between. The CDR3 consists of 14 residues. Here the CDR3 DNA reads TGTGCCAGCAGCTCAAGGGGCAGGGGAGAGACCCAGTACTTC. The encoded protein is CASSSRGRGETQYF.

The rearrangement joins TRBV27 to TRBJ2-3; D is possibly TRBD1 or TRBD2 (5 bases each). The CDR3 has 15 amino acids. Trimming shortened V by 5 bases and J by 2 bases, and 14 bases separated the two germline ends. Germline V CDR1 and CDR2: MNHEY, SMNVEV (reference sequence). CDR3 residues: CASSTGRRNTDTQYF. CDR3 coding DNA: TGTGCCAGCAGTACGGGACGGCGGAACACAGATACGCAGTATTTT.

The sample holds a few counts of this clone. The chain has TRBV27 and TRBJ1-5; unclear D gene. The germline V gene encodes CDR1 MNHEY and CDR2 SMNVEV (reference sequence). Between the trimmed V and J ends, which lost 5 bases and 9 bases, there was a span of 14 bases. The CDR3 consists of 13 residues. The CDR3 sequence: CASSPRRELPQHF. In DNA, the CDR3 is TGTGCCAGCAGTCCCCGGAGGGAATTGCCCCAGCATTTT.

The rearrangement uses TRBV7-2 and TRBJ1-5; maybe TRBD1 (5 bases). This CDR3 region has 17 residues. V was pared by 5 bases and J by 2 bases, with 19 bases between. The germline V gene has CDR1 SGHTA and CDR2 FQGNSA. The DNA of the CDR3 is TGTGCCAGCAGCCTGAGGCCGGCGGGGACGGGCAATCAGCCCCAGCATTTT. This translates into CASSLRPAGTGNQPQHF.

This chain joins TRBV7-8 and TRBJ1-5, with unresolved D. V was pared by 1 base and J by 5 bases, with 6 bases between. Germline V gene sequence: CDR1 SGHVS, CDR2 FQNEAQ. This CDR3 has 13 amino acids. This CDR3 reads CASSLGGDQPQHF. The DNA for the CDR3 is TGTGCCAGCAGCTTAGGCGGGGATCAGCCCCAGCATTTT.

In the case of this clone: One end of the junction fails to match germline, which may point to a read error. This chain joins TRBV18 and TRBJ2-5, with 11 bases that match TRBD2. The CDR3 spans 15 residues. Germline assignment: CDR1 KGHSH and CDR2 LQKENI. CDR3 amino acids: CASSPDSASGGPEDF. The CDR3 DNA reads as TGTGCCAGCTCACCAGATTCGGCTAGCGGGGGGCCCGAGGACTTC.

This clone was detected many times. The chain's CDR3 is CASSQDSLATNEQFF. DNA for the CDR3: TGTGCCAGCAGCCAAGATTCTTTAGCGACAAATGAGCAGTTCTTC. The chain employs TRBV4-2 and TRBJ2-1; D perhaps matches TRBD2 (5 bases). The V and J ends lost 0 bases and 7 bases respectively, with 13 bases between them. The germline V gene encodes CDR1 LGHNA and CDR2 YNFKEQ. CDR3 length: 15 residues.

The rearrangement uses TRBV6-5 and TRBJ2-3; D is unclear. V dropped 0 bases and J dropped 2 bases, with 6 bases sitting between them. The germline V gene encodes CDR1 MNHEY and CDR2 SVGAGI. There are 14 residues in the CDR3. The CDR3 DNA is TGTGCCAGCAGTTACTCGGAGAACACAGATACGCAGTATTTT. Protein: CASSYSENTDTQYF.